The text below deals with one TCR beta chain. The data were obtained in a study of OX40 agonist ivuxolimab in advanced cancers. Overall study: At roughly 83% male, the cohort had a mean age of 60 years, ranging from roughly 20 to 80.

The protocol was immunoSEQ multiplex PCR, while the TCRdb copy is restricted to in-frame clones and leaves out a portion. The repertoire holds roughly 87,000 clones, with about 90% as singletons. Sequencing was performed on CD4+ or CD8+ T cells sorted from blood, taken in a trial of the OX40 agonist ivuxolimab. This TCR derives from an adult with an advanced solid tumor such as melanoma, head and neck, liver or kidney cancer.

The chain's CDR3 is CASSYGGVMNTEAFF. CDR3 in DNA: TGTGCCAGCAGTTACGGGGGGGTGATGAACACTGAAGCTTTCTTT. The J gene is TRBJ1-1, the V gene TRBV6-6, with D possibly TRBD1 on 5 matching bases. Germline V lookup: CDR1 MNHNY, CDR2 SVGAGI (reference sequence). The V and J ends lost 2 bases and 0 bases respectively, with 10 bases between them. This CDR3 spans 15 amino acids.